This passage covers 17 T cell receptor beta chains from one sample sequenced in a study of blood T cell repertoires in COVID-19 (dated by TCRdb to the early 2020s). Library prep was done by the immunoSEQ multiplex PCR assay. As stored in TCRdb, this immuneACCESS dataset retains in-frame rearrangements with V and J assigned. A fraction of the clones does not appear; measured against another copy, unresolved V genes explain less than half of the discrepancy, and the remainder lacks a known reason. The sample table records about 260,000 clones; 75% to 90% of these occur just once. The ten largest clones take up about 2.1% of the sample. Sequencing input: peripheral blood. These receptors originate from a man under 40 with active or convalescent COVID-19.

This rearrangement joins TRBV7-9 to TRBJ2-1, with 7 bases lining up with TRBD2. The CDR3 loop spans 17 amino acids. J was trimmed by 5 bases and V by 3 bases; bases with no gene match: 13. Germline CDR1 reads SEHNR; CDR2 reads FQNEAQ (reference sequence). The CDR3 nucleotides are TGTGCCAGCAGCTTTGATCTTCTCCAGCGGGGCCACAATGAGCAGTTCTTC. Its protein is CASSFDLLQRGHNEQFF.

The rearrangement joins TRBV11-1 to TRBJ2-7, with D possibly TRBD1 on 5 matching bases. Trimming left V 5 bases short and J 4 bases short, with 15 bases between. The CDR3 is 14 amino acids. Germline V CDR1 and CDR2: SGHAT, FQDESV (reference sequence). As DNA, the CDR3 is TGTGCCAGCAGCACCCGGACACATTGTTACGAGCAGTACTTC. It specifies CASSTRTHCYEQYF.

This clone was recorded only once. V is TRBV18 and J is TRBJ1-1; 10 nucleotides match TRBD1. Trimming at V came to 0 bases and at J to 5 bases, leaving 9 bases not matched to a gene. Germline loops: CDR1 KGHSH, CDR2 LQKENI. The CDR3 length is 17 residues. The CDR3 loop reads CASSPPYRTGGATEAFF. DNA of the CDR3: TGTGCCAGCTCACCACCATACAGGACAGGGGGTGCGACTGAAGCTTTCTTT.

This chain connects TRBV5-1 to TRBJ2-7; 7 bases agree with TRBD1. The CDR3 sequence is 14 residues long. The V and J ends lost 7 bases and 2 bases, in that order; junction bases with no gene match: 9. Germline assignment: CDR1 SGHRS and CDR2 YFSETQ. The CDR3 DNA reads as TGCGCCAGCGGACCCGGGACAGCCACCTACGAGCAGTACTTC. Protein: CASGPGTATYEQYF.

The V call is TRBV6-1, the J call TRBJ1-1; TRBD1 is a possible D gene (5 bases). From germline, CDR1 is MNHNS and CDR2 SASEGT. Trimming took 3 bases from V and 1 from J, leaving 12 bases between them. This CDR3 comprises 15 residues. CDR3: CASSDREAKNTEAFF. The DNA of the CDR3 is TGTGCCAGCAGTGACAGGGAGGCCAAGAACACTGAAGCTTTCTTT.

A note on this clone: At one end, the junction sequence differs from germline, possibly due to a read error. The CDR3 bases are TGTGCCAGCAGCTTAGCGACGACTAGCGGGGGGCACTTC. It encodes CASSLATTSGGHF. The genes are TRBV7-9 and TRBJ2-5; TRBD2 matches at 13 bases. Germline lookup yields CDR1 SEHNR and CDR2 FQNEAQ (reference sequence). This CDR3 is 13 amino acids long.

The chain employs TRBV9 and TRBJ1-2; the match to TRBD1 covers 7 bases. The V and J ends lost 3 bases and 2 bases, in that order; junction bases with no gene match: 7. Germline V gene lookup returns CDR1 SGDLS and CDR2 YYNGEE. The CDR3 has 15 amino acids. The DNA of the CDR3 is TGTGCCAGCAGCGCAACGACGGGACAGAACTATGGCTACACCTTC. This encodes CASSATTGQNYGYTF.

The chain carries TRBV12-3 or TRBV12-4 and TRBJ1-1; D unclear. CDR3 length: 10 amino acids. The V and J ends lost 5 bases and 9 bases respectively, with 7 bases between them. CDR3 nucleotide sequence: TGTGCCAGCAGTACTTATCAAGCTTTCTTT. Translating it yields CASSTYQAFF.

The chain couples TRBV11-2 to TRBJ2-5; D unresolved. This CDR3 spans 14 amino acids. Germline-derived CDR1 and CDR2 are SGHAT and FQNNGV. Trimming removed 5 bases at V and 2 bases at J, with 12 bases between. The CDR3 DNA is TGTGCCAGCAGCCGTCCCCAGGCGCAAGAGACCCAGTACTTC. Amino acid sequence: CASSRPQAQETQYF.

As DNA, the CDR3 is TGTGCCAGCGAACGGATCGAACGACGGAGGTACCCGTTCTTC. Its protein product is CASERIERRRYPFF. The gene calls are TRBV25-1 and TRBJ2-1, with a possible D match to TRBD2 (5 bases). Trimming took off 8 bases at V and 15 bases at J, with 26 bases between the two ends. Germline CDR1 is MGHDK and CDR2 is SYGVNS. The CDR3 is 14 amino acids.

The genes are TRBV10-2 and TRBJ2-7, with D possibly TRBD2 on 5 matching bases. Deletions cut 6 bases from V and 6 bases from J, with 15 bases between. From germline, CDR1 is WSHSY and CDR2 SAAADI. The CDR3 has 13 residues. The CDR3 sequence: CASSALDWGEQYF. CDR3 nucleotides: TGCGCCAGCAGCGCTTTGGACTGGGGCGAGCAGTACTTC.

V is TRBV7-8 and J is TRBJ1-3; D remains unclear. Germline V lookup: CDR1 SGHVS, CDR2 FQNEAQ. The CDR3 has 12 amino acids. V lost 2 bases and J 4 bases, leaving 3 bases between the germline ends. The CDR3 coding sequence is TGTGCCAGCAGCTTAAGCGGAAACACCATATATTTT. It translates to CASSLSGNTIYF.

The chain couples TRBV7-9 to TRBJ1-2; D gene unclear. V was trimmed by 8 bases and J by 3 bases, leaving 10 bases between them. The CDR3 consists of 12 residues. The V gene's germline CDR1 is SEHNR and CDR2 FQNEAQ (reference sequence). As DNA, the CDR3 is TGTGCCAGCTTGACATCCGACTATGGCTACACCTTC. Its translation is CASLTSDYGYTF.

J is TRBJ1-4 and V is TRBV19; possibly TRBD1 for D (6 bases). Germline CDR1 LNHDA, CDR2 SQIVND (reference sequence). Trimming cost V 4 bases and J 7 bases, with 19 bases left between them. The CDR3 spans 16 residues. Here the CDR3 reads CASSRAGARIGEKLFF. CDR3 nucleotides: TGTGCCAGTAGTAGGGCGGGGGCCCGGATCGGTGAAAAACTGTTTTTT. The full variable domain, completed using reference TRBV19 and TRBJ1-4, is DGGITQSPKYLFRKEGQNVTLSCEQNLNHDAMYWYRQDPGQGLRLIYYSQIVNDFQKGDIAEGYSVSREKKESFPLTVTSAQKNPTAFYLCASSRAGARIGEKLFFGSGTQLSVL.

In nucleotides, the CDR3 is TGTGCCAGCAGTGATAGGGGGATGGATGAAAAACTGTTTTTT. Protein sequence: CASSDRGMDEKLFF. The gene calls are TRBV2 and TRBJ1-4; D may be TRBD1 (6 bases). Per germline, CDR1 SNHLY and CDR2 FYNNEI. This CDR3 is built from 14 residues. The germline V and J ends were trimmed by 3 bases and 6 bases, with 11 bases remaining between them.

This chain connects TRBV19 to TRBJ1-3; D gene ambiguous. Deletions cut 5 bases from V and 0 bases from J, with 11 bases between. CDR3 length equals 15 residues. The V gene's germline CDR1 is LNHDA and CDR2 SQIVND (reference sequence). The CDR3 bases are TGTGCCAGTAGTTTGGTGGGGAGCTCTGGAAACACCATATATTTT. It yields the protein CASSLVGSSGNTIYF. The whole variable domain, filled in from reference TRBV19 and TRBJ1-3, reads DGGITQSPKYLFRKEGQNVTLSCEQNLNHDAMYWYRQDPGQGLRLIYYSQIVNDFQKGDIAEGYSVSREKKESFPLTVTSAQKNPTAFYLCASSLVGSSGNTIYFGEGSWLTVV.

The chain employs TRBV25-1 and TRBJ1-5; D possibly corresponds to TRBD1 (5 bases). CDR3 length equals 16 residues. Germline CDR1 and CDR2: MGHDK and SYGVNS. V was trimmed by 8 bases and J by 4 bases, leaving 21 bases between them. The CDR3 sequence is CASRKAPPGRNQPQHF. CDR3 DNA sequence: TGTGCCAGCCGAAAGGCTCCTCCAGGGCGTAATCAGCCCCAGCATTTT.